The clone carrying this T cell receptor (beta chain) was counted a single time. Antigen specificity is unknown. The CDR3 totals 15 residues. CDR1 is SGHKS and CDR2 is YYEKEE in the germline V gene (reference sequence). V was clipped by 4 bases and J by 3 bases; unmatched bases: 5. This entry is derived from a study of shared clonotypes between healthy human individuals. Study conclusions and caveats: Few donors limited the genetic and exposure-history diversity represented.

Profiled with immunoSEQ multiplex PCR; TCRdb holds only in-frame clones, not every one. The sample has around 430,000 clones, roughly 77% seen once. This receptor was identified in a woman aged 40 to 50 in good health. Some clones in this sample may be carry-over from other donors' samples. Sequencing used PBMCs. The chain has TRBV5-5 and TRBJ2-3; 10 nucleotides agree with TRBD2. CDR3 sequence (DNA): TGTGCCAGCAGCGTCCTAGCGGGAGTGACAGATACGCAGTATTTT. Translation gives CASSVLAGVTDTQYF. Combining the CDR3 with reference TRBV5-5 and TRBJ2-3 gives the whole variable domain DAGVTQSPTHLIKTRGQQVTLRCSPISGHKSVSWYQQVLGQGPQFIFQYYEKEERGRGNFPDRFSARQFPNYSSELNVNALLLGDSALYLCASSVLAGVTDTQYFGPGTRLTVL.